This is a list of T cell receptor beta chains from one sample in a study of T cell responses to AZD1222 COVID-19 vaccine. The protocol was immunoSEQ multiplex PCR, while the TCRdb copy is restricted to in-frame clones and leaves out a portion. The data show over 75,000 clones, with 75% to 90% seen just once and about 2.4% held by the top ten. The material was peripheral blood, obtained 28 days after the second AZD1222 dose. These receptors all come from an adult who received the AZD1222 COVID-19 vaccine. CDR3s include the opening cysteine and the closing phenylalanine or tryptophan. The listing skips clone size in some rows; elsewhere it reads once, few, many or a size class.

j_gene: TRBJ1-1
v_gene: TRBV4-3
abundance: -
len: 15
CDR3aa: CASSQEWGWDTEAFF

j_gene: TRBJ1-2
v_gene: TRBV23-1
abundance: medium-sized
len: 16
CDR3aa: CASSQEGLEWGYGYTF

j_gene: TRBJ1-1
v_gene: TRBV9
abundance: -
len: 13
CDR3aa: CASSVSWDTEAFF

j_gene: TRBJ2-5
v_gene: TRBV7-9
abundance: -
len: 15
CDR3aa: CASSFIGGGLETQYF

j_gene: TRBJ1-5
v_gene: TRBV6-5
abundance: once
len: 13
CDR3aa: CASRGRADQPQHF

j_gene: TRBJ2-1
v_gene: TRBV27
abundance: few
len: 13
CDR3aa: CASGSDRGNEQFF

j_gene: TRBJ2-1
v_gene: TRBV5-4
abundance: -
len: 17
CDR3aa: CASRGTSGGNTYNEQFF

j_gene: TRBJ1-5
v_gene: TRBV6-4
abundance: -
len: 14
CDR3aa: CASRAYRSNQPQHF

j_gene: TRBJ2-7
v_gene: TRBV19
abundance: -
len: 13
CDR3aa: CASSTYLSYEQYF

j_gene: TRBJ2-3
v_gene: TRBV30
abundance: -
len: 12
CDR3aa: CAWRPAADTQYF